This T cell receptor (beta chain) was recovered during a study of T cells in Graves' hyperthyroidism and ophthalmopathy. Study conclusions and caveats: Most thyroid-expanded clonotypes above 0.001 were also found in blood. The model's output predicted ophthalmopathy at a median of around 6.9 months prior to onset.

Amplified TCR beta CDR3 regions came from RNA transcripts. The HTBI primer set was used in a first-round RT-PCR of the TCR CDR3. Each CDR3 protein gets one entry after TCRdb re-called the multiplex PCR reads with MiXCR. The sample lists hundreds of thousands of distinct CDR3 sequences, 15% to 20% occurring once. The sample holds one count of this clonotype. Its cognate antigen is unknown. A much larger clone differs from this one at a single base, so this may be a read error. Newly diagnosed patients aged 18 to 65 had hyperthyroidism of under 2 months' duration. In making diagnoses, clinical symptoms, serum thyroxine and TRAb, thyroid ultrasound and orbital computed tomography were all used. This clonotype originated in a woman in her forties or fifties with Graves' hyperthyroidism that later progressed to Graves' ophthalmopathy. Sequencing was performed on blood.

The CDR3 sequence is CAIAGLADKNSGELFF. CDR3 sequence (DNA): TGTGCCATCGCCGGACTAGCGGACAAGAACAGCGGGGAGCTGTTTTTT. V and J are TRBV6-2 or TRBV6-3 and TRBJ2-2; 10 bases line up with TRBD2. The CDR3 length is 16 residues. Germline loops: CDR1 MNHEY, CDR2 SVGEGT.